The 17 T cell receptor beta chains presented below share a single source sample, sequenced in a study of cytomegalovirus exposure and HLA in healthy donors. Vbeta (60) and Jbeta (13) primers were used in the PCR. The method was immunoSEQ multiplex PCR; TCRdb's version includes in-frame clones alone and lacks a portion of them. The sample yields about 120,000 clones, roughly 82% seen once. Material: PBMCs. The receptors stem from a middle-aged man in good health and CMV-seropositive.

The gene calls are TRBV28 and TRBJ2-1, with D possibly matching TRBD1 (6 bases). Germline CDR1 is MDHEN and CDR2 is SYDVKM. The CDR3 is made up of 13 amino acids. V lost 7 bases and J 10 bases, leaving 17 bases between the germline ends. CDR3 region: CASTEDSPKEQFF. In DNA, the CDR3 is TGTGCCAGCACCGAGGACAGTCCGAAGGAGCAGTTCTTC.

This chain connects TRBV19 to TRBJ2-5; TRBD1 aligns across 7 bases. From germline, CDR1 is LNHDA and CDR2 SQIVND (reference sequence). The CDR3 loop spans 16 amino acids. Trimming cost V 4 bases and J 0 bases; bases outside gene matches: 8. The CDR3 DNA reads as TGTGCCAGTAGTAAGACAGGGACCGAGTACCAAGAGACCCAGTACTTC. Amino acids: CASSKTGTEYQETQYF.

The chain carries TRBV2 and TRBJ2-7, with 7 nucleotides matching TRBD1. Unmatched junction bases numbered 6, after V lost 2 bases and J lost 11 bases. The CDR3 is 12 amino acids. Germline CDR1 and CDR2: SNHLY and FYNNEI. The CDR3 region has the DNA TGTGCCAGCAGTGAAACGACAGGGTGGGAGTACTTC. Translation gives CASSETTGWEYF. Full variable domain (rest looked up from reference TRBV2 and TRBJ2-7): EPEVTQTPSHQVTQMGQEVILRCVPISNHLYFYWYRQILGQKVEFLVSFYNNEISEKSEIFDDQFSVERPDGSNFTLKIRSTKLEDSAMYFCASSETTGWEYFGPGTRLTVT.

The chain links TRBV5-4 to TRBJ2-7; maybe TRBD2 (6 bases). The CDR3 contains 16 residues. The germline V gene has CDR1 SGHNT and CDR2 YYREEE (reference sequence). Trimming stripped 0 bases from V and 7 bases from J, with 20 bases between. The CDR3 bases are TGTGCCAGCAGCTTGGCGACTAGGACCTCTCCCGAGGAGCAGTACTTC. This encodes CASSLATRTSPEEQYF.

The chain employs TRBV7-2 and TRBJ2-7; 7 nucleotides match TRBD1. The CDR3 spans 14 residues. From germline, CDR1 is SGHTA and CDR2 FQGNSA. V lost 4 bases, J lost 2 bases, and 5 bases stayed unmatched. The CDR3 DNA sequence: TGTGCCAGCAGCTCTCGGACAGGTGCCTACGAGCAGTACTTC. Translated, it gives CASSSRTGAYEQYF.

CDR3: CASSHSGTGDVDSPLHF. CDR3 in DNA: TGTGCCAGCAGTCACTCCGGGACAGGGGATGTAGATTCACCCCTCCACTTT. This chain uses TRBV28 with TRBJ1-6; TRBD1 agrees at 10 bases. J gave up 8 bases and V 5 bases, and 12 bases lay outside the gene matches. The CDR3 totals 17 residues. The germline gives CDR1 MDHEN, CDR2 SYDVKM.

This clone was detected only a few times. The rearrangement uses TRBV5-1 and TRBJ1-1; D remains unclear. The CDR3 covers 16 residues. Trimming removed 4 bases from V and 2 bases from J, with 18 bases in between. Germline V lookup: CDR1 SGHRS, CDR2 YFSETQ. Written as DNA, the CDR3 is TGCGCCAGCAGCCCCCAGCTTTTAGGGAGAAACACTGAAGCTTTCTTT. This sequence encodes CASSPQLLGRNTEAFF.

The V and J genes are TRBV6-5 and TRBJ1-4, with D perhaps TRBD1 (5 bases). CDR3 size: 16 residues. The germline V gene encodes CDR1 MNHEY and CDR2 SVGAGI. Trimming pared 0 bases from V and 1 base from J, leaving 9 bases between. In DNA, the CDR3 is TGTGCCAGCAGTTACTCGGGCCAGGGAACTAATGAAAAACTGTTTTTT. Protein: CASSYSGQGTNEKLFF.

The chain links TRBV4-1 to TRBJ1-4; D gene unclear. The V end lost 0 bases, the J end lost 4 bases, and 9 bases lay between the germline ends. The V gene's germline CDR1 is MGHRA and CDR2 YSYEKL. CDR3 size: 15 residues. The CDR3 region is CASSQERQRNEKLFF. The DNA for the CDR3 is TGCGCCAGCAGCCAAGAACGGCAGCGTAATGAAAAACTGTTTTTT.

The chain employs TRBV4-1 and TRBJ1-2, with TRBD1 identical over 8 bases. The CDR3 consists of 15 residues. V shed 1 base, J shed 5 bases, and the junction held 6 bases outside the gene matches. Germline-derived CDR1 and CDR2 are MGHRA and YSYEKL. The CDR3 here is CASSQVDRVGYGYTF. CDR3 coding DNA: TGCGCCAGCAGCCAAGTGGACAGGGTAGGGTATGGCTACACCTTC.

This clone occurred a few times. The V call is TRBV4-3, the J call TRBJ1-1; D possibly corresponds to TRBD1 (5 bases). This CDR3 comprises 16 residues. The V end lost 0 bases, the J end lost 3 bases, and 14 bases lay between the germline ends. Germline V gives CDR1 LGHNA, CDR2 YSLEER. The CDR3 bases are TGCGCCAGCAGCCAAGATACAGGTACTATGGACACTGAAGCTTTCTTT. It yields the protein CASSQDTGTMDTEAFF.

This clone was picked up one time. The junction departs from the called germline gene at one end, perhaps through a read error. The chain recombines TRBV7-7 with TRBJ2-5; 11 bases map to TRBD2. Germline CDR1 SSHAT, CDR2 FNYEAQ (reference sequence). The length of the CDR3 is 17 residues. The CDR3 sequence is CASSLASGGRFLETQYF. Here the CDR3 DNA reads TGTGCTAGCAGCTTGGCTAGCGGGGGGCGATTCCTGGAGACCCAGTACTTC.

In DNA, the CDR3 is TGTGCCAGCAGTTTAAGGGGTAGGGGCGGAGGGGTGGGCGAGCAGTACTTC. Translation: CASSLRGRGGGVGEQYF. This sequence joins TRBV28 and TRBJ2-7; D possibly corresponds to TRBD2 (6 bases). Germline V gene sequence: CDR1 MDHEN, CDR2 SYDVKM. V was shortened by 2 bases and J by 6 bases, with 23 bases between the two germline ends. The CDR3 is 17 residues long.

The CDR3 coding sequence is TGTGCCAGCAGCCAGGGATATGGCTACACCTTC. Its translation: CASSQGYGYTF. The chain joins TRBV6-1 to TRBJ1-2; weak D call: TRBD1 (5 bases). V was pared by 6 bases and J by 5 bases, with 7 bases between. Germline values: CDR1 MNHNS, CDR2 SASEGT. CDR3 size: 11 residues.

This clone came up once. The chain recombines TRBV7-2 with TRBJ2-7, with 7 positions matching TRBD1. The V gene's germline CDR1 is SGHTA and CDR2 FQGNSA. V gave up 5 bases and J gave up 4 bases; unmatched junction bases: 5. The CDR3 is 13 amino acids. The CDR3 sequence: CASSQDRDYEQYF. CDR3 sequence (DNA): TGTGCCAGCAGCCAAGACAGGGATTACGAGCAGTACTTC.

This chain uses TRBV19 with TRBJ2-7; TRBD2 is a possible D gene (5 bases). Between the trimmed V and J ends, which lost 3 bases and 1 base, there was a span of 16 bases. Germline V gene lookup returns CDR1 LNHDA and CDR2 SQIVND (reference sequence). This CDR3 contains 16 residues. CDR3: CASSIWGSGSSYEQYF. The CDR3 DNA reads as TGTGCCAGTAGTATTTGGGGAAGCGGAAGTTCCTACGAGCAGTACTTC.

The V call is TRBV10-3, the J call TRBJ2-2, with TRBD1 identical over 7 bases. V dropped 3 bases and J dropped 3; count of bases not matched to a gene: 4. The germline V gene has CDR1 ENHRY and CDR2 SYGVKD. The CDR3 spans 15 residues. CDR3 in DNA: TGTGCCATCAGTGACAGGGGGTCGGACACCGGGGAGCTGTTTTTT. It translates to CAISDRGSDTGELFF.